This is a list of T cell receptor beta chains from one sample in a study of control samples from healthy donors and cancer patients. TCRdb keeps only in-frame clones here, not all; method: immunoSEQ multiplex PCR. The table records 110,000 to 150,000 clones, roughly nine tenths of them present only once. Sequencing was done on a sample of blood. All receptors derive from a woman between 25 and 40 years old in good health. Each CDR3 is given with its conserved first and last residue. D genes are given only for firm matches. A row's size may be missing; if present it is once, few, many or a size class.

clone_size: -
v_call: TRBV7-9
d_call: -
j_call: TRBJ2-2
cdr3_length: 14
cdr3_nt: TGTGCCAGCAGCGCCCGACTTCGCACCGGGGAGCTGTTTTTT
cdr3_aa: CASSARLRTGELFF

clone_size: once
v_call: TRBV5-1
d_call: TRBD2
j_call: TRBJ2-7
cdr3_length: 14
cdr3_nt: TGCGCCAGCAGCTTGGCGGGAGGCTCCTACGAGCAGTACTTC
cdr3_aa: CASSLAGGSYEQYF

clone_size: -
v_call: TRBV12-3/TRBV12-4
d_call: -
j_call: TRBJ1-1
cdr3_length: 12
cdr3_nt: TGTGCCAGCAGTTTTGTGAACACTGAAGCTTTCTTT
cdr3_aa: CASSFVNTEAFF

clone_size: -
v_call: TRBV5-1
d_call: -
j_call: TRBJ2-3
cdr3_length: 14
cdr3_nt: TGCGCCAGCAGTTCTGTGGCCTGGCCCGATACGCAGTATTTT
cdr3_aa: CASSSVAWPDTQYF

clone_size: -
v_call: TRBV6-6
d_call: TRBD1
j_call: TRBJ1-1
cdr3_length: 14
cdr3_nt: TGTGCCAGCAGCTTGGACAGGGCAACCACTGAAGCTTTCTTT
cdr3_aa: CASSLDRATTEAFF

clone_size: -
v_call: TRBV14
d_call: -
j_call: TRBJ1-1
cdr3_length: 13
cdr3_nt: TGTGCCAGCAGCCGCTCCCGGGGCCTCGGAGCTTTCTTT
cdr3_aa: CASSRSRGLGAFF

clone_size: -
v_call: TRBV2
d_call: -
j_call: TRBJ1-2
cdr3_length: 14
cdr3_nt: TGTGCCAGCAGTGCCAGCTTGTTTAACTATGGCTACACCTTC
cdr3_aa: CASSASLFNYGYTF

clone_size: -
v_call: TRBV4-2
d_call: -
j_call: TRBJ1-5
cdr3_length: 16
cdr3_nt: TGTGCCAGCAGCCAAGATAGTAGCCCCCTCAAACAGCCCCAGCATTTT
cdr3_aa: CASSQDSSPLKQPQHF

clone_size: -
v_call: TRBV5-1
d_call: TRBD1
j_call: TRBJ1-1
cdr3_length: 15
cdr3_nt: TGCGCCAGCAGCTGGGATCAGGGGGCGAACACTGAAGCTTTCTTT
cdr3_aa: CASSWDQGANTEAFF

clone_size: -
v_call: TRBV7-2
d_call: -
j_call: TRBJ2-3
cdr3_length: 16
cdr3_nt: TGTGCCAGCAGCCCCTCGGTGGCATCTAGCACAGATACGCAGTATTTT
cdr3_aa: CASSPSVASSTDTQYF

clone_size: -
v_call: TRBV12-3/TRBV12-4
d_call: -
j_call: TRBJ2-7
cdr3_length: 13
cdr3_nt: TGTGCCAGCACCCTCTTTTCAGGGTACGAGCAGTACTTC
cdr3_aa: CASTLFSGYEQYF

clone_size: -
v_call: TRBV7-9
d_call: -
j_call: TRBJ2-7
cdr3_length: 16
cdr3_nt: TGTGCCAGCAGCTTAGATCCTGAGAGGTTAGTCGACGAGCAGTACTTC
cdr3_aa: CASSLDPERLVDEQYF

clone_size: -
v_call: TRBV11-3
d_call: TRBD1
j_call: TRBJ1-1
cdr3_length: 16
cdr3_nt: TGTGCCAGCAGCTTAAGGGGACAGGGCCGGAACACTGAAGCTTTCTTT
cdr3_aa: CASSLRGQGRNTEAFF

clone_size: once
v_call: TRBV10-3
d_call: -
j_call: TRBJ1-1
cdr3_length: 14
cdr3_nt: TGTGCCATCAGGGCAGGACAGCTGAACACTGAAGCTTTCTTT
cdr3_aa: CAIRAGQLNTEAFF

clone_size: -
v_call: TRBV19
d_call: -
j_call: TRBJ2-2
cdr3_length: 16
cdr3_nt: TGTGCCAGTAAGGCGGTGGGGACGGCGAACACCGGGGAGCTGTTTTTT
cdr3_aa: CASKAVGTANTGELFF

clone_size: -
v_call: TRBV14
d_call: -
j_call: TRBJ1-1
cdr3_length: 13
cdr3_nt: TGTGCCAGCAGCCCTGTAATGGGGCGAGAAGCTTTCTTT
cdr3_aa: CASSPVMGREAFF

clone_size: -
v_call: TRBV3-1/TRBV3-2
d_call: -
j_call: TRBJ2-7
cdr3_length: 14
cdr3_nt: TGTGCCAGCAGCCAAGCGCGGAGCTCCTACGAGCAGTACTTC
cdr3_aa: CASSQARSSYEQYF

clone_size: -
v_call: TRBV24-1
d_call: -
j_call: TRBJ1-1
cdr3_length: 16
cdr3_nt: TGTGCCACCAGTGATACCGCACCACAGACGAGCACTGAAGCTTTCTTT
cdr3_aa: CATSDTAPQTSTEAFF

clone_size: few
v_call: TRBV30
d_call: TRBD1
j_call: TRBJ1-5
cdr3_length: 14
cdr3_nt: TGTGCCTGGACGCCCGGACAGGTTTATCAGCCCCAGCATTTT
cdr3_aa: CAWTPGQVYQPQHF

clone_size: once
v_call: TRBV4-2
d_call: -
j_call: TRBJ1-2
cdr3_length: 14
cdr3_nt: TGTGCCAGCAGCCAATGGGGACAAGTCTATGGCTACACCTTC
cdr3_aa: CASSQWGQVYGYTF

clone_size: -
v_call: TRBV5-1
d_call: -
j_call: TRBJ2-7
cdr3_length: 15
cdr3_nt: TGCGCCAGCAGCTTGGAGGGTAGCGGTACCTACGAGCAGTACTTC
cdr3_aa: CASSLEGSGTYEQYF

clone_size: -
v_call: TRBV5-1
d_call: -
j_call: TRBJ2-7
cdr3_length: 15
cdr3_nt: TGCGCCAGCAGCTTGCGTTCAGGGGACCCCTACGAGCAGTACTTC
cdr3_aa: CASSLRSGDPYEQYF

clone_size: -
v_call: TRBV5-1
d_call: -
j_call: TRBJ2-7
cdr3_length: 14
cdr3_nt: TGCGCCAGCAGCCCCTTGAGCGGTCCCTACGAGCAGTACTTC
cdr3_aa: CASSPLSGPYEQYF

clone_size: once
v_call: TRBV10-1
d_call: -
j_call: TRBJ2-1
cdr3_length: 12
cdr3_nt: TGCGCCAGCACTGGGAATTACAATGAGCAGTTCTTC
cdr3_aa: CASTGNYNEQFF

clone_size: -
v_call: TRBV7-2
d_call: TRBD2
j_call: TRBJ2-1
cdr3_length: 14
cdr3_nt: TGTGCCAGCAGCTTTAGCGGGAGGGTATATGAGCAGTTCTTC
cdr3_aa: CASSFSGRVYEQFF

clone_size: -
v_call: TRBV6-5
d_call: TRBD1
j_call: TRBJ1-6
cdr3_length: 14
cdr3_nt: TGTGCCAGCAGGAGACAGGGAGATGCTTCACCCCTCCACTTT
cdr3_aa: CASRRQGDASPLHF

clone_size: once
v_call: TRBV29-1
d_call: -
j_call: TRBJ1-1
cdr3_length: 14
cdr3_nt: TGCAGCGTTGAACAGTCACGGGTGAACACTGAAGCTTTCTTT
cdr3_aa: CSVEQSRVNTEAFF

clone_size: -
v_call: TRBV6-6
d_call: TRBD1
j_call: TRBJ1-5
cdr3_length: 14
cdr3_nt: TGTGCCAGCAGGACAGGGAACAACAATCAGCCCCAGCATTTT
cdr3_aa: CASRTGNNNQPQHF

clone_size: -
v_call: TRBV7-9
d_call: -
j_call: TRBJ2-1
cdr3_length: 13
cdr3_nt: TGTGCCAGCAGCCTTGACATGAACAATGAGCAGTTCTTC
cdr3_aa: CASSLDMNNEQFF

clone_size: -
v_call: TRBV21-1
d_call: -
j_call: TRBJ1-5
cdr3_length: 14
cdr3_nt: TGTGCCAGCAACCGACACAGGGGCAATCAGCCCCAGCATTTT
cdr3_aa: CASNRHRGNQPQHF

clone_size: -
v_call: TRBV5-1
d_call: -
j_call: TRBJ1-3
cdr3_length: 14
cdr3_nt: TGCGCCAGCAGAACCGACGGGGCTGGAAACACCATATATTTT
cdr3_aa: CASRTDGAGNTIYF

clone_size: -
v_call: TRBV19
d_call: -
j_call: TRBJ2-1
cdr3_length: 12
cdr3_nt: TGTGCCAGTAGCCTACAAGTTGGTGAGCAGTTCTTC
cdr3_aa: CASSLQVGEQFF

clone_size: -
v_call: TRBV4-1
d_call: -
j_call: TRBJ1-6
cdr3_length: 15
cdr3_nt: TGCGCCAGCAGCCAAGATGGGAATTTGAATTCACCCCTCCACTTT
cdr3_aa: CASSQDGNLNSPLHF

clone_size: once
v_call: TRBV5-4
d_call: -
j_call: TRBJ2-5
cdr3_length: 15
cdr3_nt: TGTGCCAGCAGCTTGGCCGGAGCGCAAAAAGAGACCCAGTACTTC
cdr3_aa: CASSLAGAQKETQYF